Shown below are 26 T cell receptor beta chains from a single sample sequenced in a study of identifying expanded T cells in peripheral blood. Produced via immunoSEQ multiplex PCR; TCRdb's table is partial and in-frame only. This sample has 70,000 to 95,000 clones, with almost 90% found just once. The source material was blood. The receptor source for this set is a person aged 18 to 75 in good health.

The chain couples TRBV13 to TRBJ2-6; TRBD1 aligns across 7 bases. V was pared by 1 base and J by 2 bases, with 8 bases of the junction left unmatched. This CDR3 is built from 18 residues. Germline CDR1 PRHDT, CDR2 FYEKMQ (reference sequence). The DNA of the CDR3 is TGTGCCAGCAGCTTAGACAGGGGAACCGTAGCTGGGGCCAACGTCCTGACTTTC. It codes for CASSLDRGTVAGANVLTF. Drawing the rest from reference TRBV13 and TRBJ2-6, the complete variable domain is AAGVIQSPRHLIKEKRETATLKCYPIPRHDTVYWYQQGPGQDPQFLISFYEKMQSDKGSIPDRFSAQQFSDYHSELNMSSLELGDSALYFCASSLDRGTVAGANVLTFGAGSRLTVL.

CDR3 nucleotides: TGTGCCAGCAGACCTTCGGACAGTGATGGCTACACCTTC. It is translated as CASRPSDSDGYTF. This rearrangement joins TRBV6-4 to TRBJ1-2; possibly TRBD1 for D (6 bases). Germline values: CDR1 MRHNA, CDR2 SNTAGT. V shed 6 bases and J shed 6 bases, with 14 bases lying between them. The CDR3 sequence is 13 residues long.

J is TRBJ2-2 and V is TRBV6-7; 10 bases match TRBD1. TRBV6-7 is an ORF for which the function is uncertain. J gave up 0 bases and V 6 bases, and 22 bases lay outside the gene matches. The CDR3 contains 22 residues. CDR3 region: CASRTRRSDRGGYLTNTGELFF. In DNA form, the CDR3 reads TGTGCCAGCAGGACCAGGCGATCGGACAGGGGGGGTTATCTTACGAACACCGGGGAGCTGTTTTTT.

V is TRBV7-9 and J is TRBJ2-2; no definite D call. V was shortened by 0 bases and J by 7 bases, with 6 bases between the two germline ends. The CDR3 sequence is 13 residues long. Germline V gives CDR1 SEHNR, CDR2 FQNEAQ (reference sequence). CDR3 sequence reads: CASSLAAGGELFF. Written as DNA, the CDR3 is TGTGCCAGCAGCTTAGCTGCAGGCGGGGAGCTGTTTTTT.

This chain connects TRBV4-2 to TRBJ2-2; 8 bases are a match to TRBD2. The V gene's germline CDR1 is LGHNA and CDR2 YNFKEQ. V lost 0 bases, J lost 4 bases, and 7 bases stayed unmatched. There are 17 residues in the CDR3. CDR3 DNA: TGTGCCAGCAGCCAAGAGGGGCCGGGAGGGACCACCGGGGAGCTGTTTTTT. This sequence encodes CASSQEGPGGTTGELFF.

This chain uses TRBV30 with TRBJ1-1, with unresolved D. The CDR3 contains 13 residues. V was clipped by 2 bases and J by 1 base, with 8 bases between them. CDR1 and CDR2 (germline): GTSNPN, SVGIG (reference sequence). The CDR3 region is CAWSSQENTEAFF. In nucleotides, the CDR3 is TGTGCCTGGAGTAGTCAGGAGAACACTGAAGCTTTCTTT.

The chain couples TRBV5-6 to TRBJ1-5; no clear D gene. The germline V gene encodes CDR1 SGHDT and CDR2 YYEEEE. The CDR3 is 13 residues long. V was cut by 1 base and J by 8 bases, with 10 bases left in between. The CDR3 nucleotides are TGTGCCAGCAGCTTGAAACCGGGCGAGCCCCAGCATTTT. It is translated as CASSLKPGEPQHF.

This chain joins TRBV5-6 and TRBJ1-4; TRBD1 might be the D (6 bases). Germline assignment: CDR1 SGHDT and CDR2 YYEEEE. The CDR3 is 15 amino acids. V was clipped by 2 bases and J by 8 bases, with 16 bases between them. The CDR3 sequence is CASSLANRVREKLFF. The CDR3 nucleotides are TGTGCCAGCAGCTTAGCGAACAGGGTACGGGAAAAACTGTTTTTT.

The chain couples TRBV21-1 to TRBJ2-7; the D segment call TRBD1 is taken from the table without a DNA check. TRBV21-1 is listed as a pseudogene. The CDR3 covers 18 residues. For the CDR3, the DNA is TGTGCCAGCAGCAAAGCGCCCCCCGCGACAGGGGCCCGCTACGAGCAGTACTTC. As protein: CASSKAPPATGARYEQYF.

This clone showed up just a few times. The chain employs TRBV29-1 and TRBJ2-2, with 13 bases fitting TRBD2. Germline assignment: CDR1 SQVTM and CDR2 ANQGSEA. V was clipped by 6 bases and J by 5 bases; unmatched bases: 6. CDR3 length: 15 amino acids. CDR3 amino acids: CSVTTSGGETGELFF. The CDR3 DNA follows: TGCAGCGTCACAACTAGCGGGGGGGAAACCGGGGAGCTGTTTTTT.

This chain joins TRBV28 and TRBJ2-5; a possible D gene is TRBD2 (6 bases). The CDR3 totals 17 residues. Germline assignment: CDR1 MDHEN and CDR2 SYDVKM. V lost 5 bases and J 3 bases, leaving 22 bases between the germline ends. DNA of the CDR3: TGTGCCAGCAGTCCCAATTCCGGAGGGTCTGTCGAAGAGACCCAGTACTTC. Its protein is CASSPNSGGSVEETQYF.

This chain joins TRBV6-5 and TRBJ1-5, with a possible D match to TRBD1 (5 bases). Per the germline V gene, CDR1 is MNHEY and CDR2 is SVGAGI. Trimming cost V 5 bases and J 7 bases, with 12 bases left between them. This CDR3 comprises 13 residues. CDR3 bases: TGTGCCAGCAGTCGCGGGGGGTTGCAGCCCCAGCATTTT. It translates to CASSRGGLQPQHF.

The gene calls are TRBV5-6 and TRBJ2-2; 8 bases map to TRBD2. The junction had 9 bases not matched to a gene; V was cut back by 4 bases and J by 1 base. Germline CDR1 reads SGHDT; CDR2 reads YYEEEE. The CDR3 is 17 amino acids. CDR3 loop: CASSLLRSGGNTGELFF. The CDR3 region has the DNA TGTGCCAGCAGCCTACTCAGGAGCGGGGGGAACACCGGGGAGCTGTTTTTT.

This clone came up once. This chain connects TRBV7-7 to TRBJ2-3; 9 positions match TRBD2. This CDR3 has 15 residues. The V segment lost 1 base and the J segment 4 bases; nucleotides outside the gene matches: 3. CDR1 is SSHAT, CDR2 FNYEAQ, per germline (reference sequence). CDR3 coding DNA: TGTGCCAGCAGCTTAGTAGCGGGAGCCCCAGATACGCAGTATTTT. It codes for CASSLVAGAPDTQYF.

This chain connects TRBV5-4 to TRBJ2-7, with 12 nucleotides matching TRBD1. The CDR3 consists of 15 residues. V shed 3 bases, J shed 4 bases, and the junction held 5 bases outside the gene matches. Germline CDR1 SGHNT, CDR2 YYREEE (reference sequence). CDR3 nucleotide sequence: TGTGCCAGCAGCTACGGGGGACAGGGGGCGTACGAGCAGTACTTC. It codes for CASSYGGQGAYEQYF. Based on the CDR3 plus reference TRBV5-4 and TRBJ2-7, the full variable domain is ETGVTQSPTHLIKTRGQQVTLRCSSQSGHNTVSWYQQALGQGPQFIFQYYREEENGRGNFPPRFSGLQFPNYSSELNVNALELDDSALYLCASSYGGQGAYEQYFGPGTRLTVT.

The CDR3 nucleotides read TGTGCCAGCAGCTTACAGACACTTTCCTACGAGCAGTACTTC. Residues: CASSLQTLSYEQYF. This rearrangement joins TRBV7-2 to TRBJ2-7, with D unclear. V was clipped by 2 bases and J by 1 base, with 9 bases between them. This CDR3 is built from 14 residues. CDR1 is SGHTA, CDR2 FQGNSA, per germline.

The gene calls are TRBV5-1 and TRBJ2-3; 7 bases fit TRBD1. Trimming removed 3 bases from V and 2 bases from J; junction bases left unmatched: 3. The CDR3 loop spans 14 amino acids. Germline V CDR1 and CDR2: SGHRS, YFSETQ. CDR3 sequence (DNA): TGCGCCAGCAGCTGGGACAGCGCCACAGATACGCAGTATTTT. This sequence encodes CASSWDSATDTQYF.

This clone was observed a handful of times. The chain joins TRBV28 to TRBJ2-7; TRBD2 matches 9 bases. Germline CDR1 is MDHEN and CDR2 is SYDVKM. V was pared by 3 bases and J by 1 base, with 7 bases of the junction left unmatched. This CDR3 comprises 16 residues. The CDR3, as DNA: TGTGCCAGCAGTTTTAAGCTAGCGGGGCTATCCTACGAGCAGTACTTC. As protein: CASSFKLAGLSYEQYF.

The chain has TRBV14 and TRBJ2-7; perhaps TRBD1 as D (6 bases). Germline CDR1 and CDR2: SGHDN and FVKESK. Trimming left V 4 bases short and J 5 bases short, with 12 bases between. The CDR3 length is 13 residues. The CDR3 nucleotides are TGTGCCAGCAGCCTCCAGGGGTACGACGAGCAGTACTTC. It translates to CASSLQGYDEQYF.

Only a few counts were recorded for this clone. For the CDR3, the DNA is TGCGCCAGTGGGGAGGGGGCGGGAGAGCAGTACTTC. This translates into CASGEGAGEQYF. The chain employs TRBV10-2 and TRBJ2-7; D may match TRBD1 or TRBD2 (7 bases each). CDR3 size: 12 residues. V dropped 9 bases and J dropped 7 bases, with 16 bases sitting between them. In germline, CDR1 is WSHSY, CDR2 SAAADI.

This clone came up a few times. CDR3 in amino acids: CASSPPGAGYGYTF. CDR3 nucleotide sequence: TGTGCCAGCAGTCCCCCCGGGGCCGGCTATGGCTACACCTTC. V is TRBV28 and J is TRBJ1-2; tentative D call: TRBD1 (5 bases). This CDR3 has 14 residues. CDR1 is MDHEN and CDR2 is SYDVKM in the germline V gene. V gave up 5 bases and J gave up 4 bases, with 14 bases separating them.

The CDR3 bases are TGCGCCAGCAGCATTACAGGGGGACGAACCGGGGAGCTGTTTTTT. Amino acids: CASSITGGRTGELFF. The J gene is TRBJ2-2, the V gene TRBV5-1; 8 bases agree with TRBD1. Germline assignment: CDR1 SGHRS and CDR2 YFSETQ. The CDR3 consists of 15 residues. With 4 bases clipped from V and 5 bases from J, the junction kept 7 bases outside the gene matches.

The chain uses TRBV20-1 and TRBJ1-1, with a weak D call TRBD1 (5 bases). Germline V CDR1 and CDR2: DFQATT, SNEGSKA (reference sequence). This CDR3 region has 11 residues. Trimming shortened V by 1 base and J by 6 bases, and 6 bases separated the two germline ends. The CDR3 DNA sequence: TGCAGTGCTAGAGGGGGGGCTGAAGCTTTCTTT. Translating it yields CSARGGAEAFF.

The chain employs TRBV11-2 and TRBJ2-7, with 9 bases that match TRBD2. With 1 base clipped from V and 5 bases from J, the junction kept 12 bases outside the gene matches. Per germline, CDR1 SGHAT and CDR2 FQNNGV. The CDR3 runs 17 residues. DNA of the CDR3: TGTGCCAGCAGCTTAGTTGCTAGCGGGGACTTCCTCCACGAGCAGTACTTC. Translation gives CASSLVASGDFLHEQYF.

The rearrangement uses TRBV4-3 and TRBJ2-2; D not certain. The CDR3 contains 14 residues. The V and J ends lost 2 bases and 4 bases respectively, with 8 bases between them. CDR1 and CDR2 from the germline V gene are LGHNA and YSLEER. In DNA form, the CDR3 reads TGCGCCAGCAGCCAAATAACCCCCACCGGGGAGCTGTTTTTT. Amino acids: CASSQITPTGELFF.

J is TRBJ1-4 and V is TRBV4-2, with 10 bases lining up with TRBD1. Germline V gene data show CDR1 as LGHNA and CDR2 as YNFKEQ. The length of the CDR3 is 16 residues. V gave up 0 bases and J gave up 8 bases; unmatched junction bases: 6. The CDR3: CASSQETTGGPEKLFF. The DNA for the CDR3 is TGTGCCAGCAGCCAAGAAACGACAGGGGGCCCGGAAAAACTGTTTTTT.